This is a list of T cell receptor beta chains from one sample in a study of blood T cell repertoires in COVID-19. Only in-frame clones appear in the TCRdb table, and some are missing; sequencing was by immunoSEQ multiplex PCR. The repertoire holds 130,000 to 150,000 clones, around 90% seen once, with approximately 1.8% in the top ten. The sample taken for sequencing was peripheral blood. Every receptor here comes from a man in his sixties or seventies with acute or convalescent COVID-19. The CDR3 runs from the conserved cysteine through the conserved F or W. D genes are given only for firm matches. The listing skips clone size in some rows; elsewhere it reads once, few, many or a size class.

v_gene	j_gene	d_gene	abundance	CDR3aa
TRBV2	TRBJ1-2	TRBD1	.	CASSPRTGPNYGYTF
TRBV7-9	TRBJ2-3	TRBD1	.	CASSLSGQGTDTQYF
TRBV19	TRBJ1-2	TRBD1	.	CASSSGQGNPHGYTF
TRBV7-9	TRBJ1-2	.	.	CASSSQGGYTF
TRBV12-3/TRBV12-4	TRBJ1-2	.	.	CASSSPGYGYTF
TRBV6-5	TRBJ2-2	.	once	CASCYRATTGELFF
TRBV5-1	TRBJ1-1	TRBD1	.	CASSPGTVSMNTEAFF
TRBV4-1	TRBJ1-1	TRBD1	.	CASSQDWDRGITEAFF
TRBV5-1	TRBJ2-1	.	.	CASSFPGSYNEQFF
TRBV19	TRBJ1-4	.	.	CASTPTDSNEKLFF
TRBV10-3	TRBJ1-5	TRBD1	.	CAISESTGSGNQPQHF
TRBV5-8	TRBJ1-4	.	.	CASSPWTDSNEKLFF
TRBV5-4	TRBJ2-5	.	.	CASSPGGAGEGETQYF
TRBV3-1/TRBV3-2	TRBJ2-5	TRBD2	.	CASSQGTLAGGETQYF
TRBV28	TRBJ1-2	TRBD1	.	CASSSSSGGLGGYTF
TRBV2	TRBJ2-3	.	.	CASSVGADTQYF
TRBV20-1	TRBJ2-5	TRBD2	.	CSASGLAGGLQETQYF
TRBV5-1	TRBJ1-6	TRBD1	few	CASSLAGTGDYNSPLHF
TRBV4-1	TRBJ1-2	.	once	CASSQDWSPGSGYTF
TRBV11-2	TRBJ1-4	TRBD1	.	CASSLGDRGTNEKLFF
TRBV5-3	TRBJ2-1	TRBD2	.	CARSWAQGLAGYNEQFF
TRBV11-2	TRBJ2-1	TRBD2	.	CASSPRGTSGGNNEQFF
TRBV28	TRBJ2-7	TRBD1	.	CASSLSLGQGEYEQYF
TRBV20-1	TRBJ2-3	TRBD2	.	CSASPAGGRDSTDTQYF
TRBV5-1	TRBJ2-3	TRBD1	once	CASSWPQGESTDTQYF
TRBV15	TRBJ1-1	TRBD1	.	CATSRDPGQGSAFF
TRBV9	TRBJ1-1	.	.	CASSALGQMNTEAFF
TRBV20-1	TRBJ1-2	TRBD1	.	CSADRGGGYTF
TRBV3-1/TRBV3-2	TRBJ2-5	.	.	CASSHGQQETQYF
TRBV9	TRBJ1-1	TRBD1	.	CASSPRQGNTEAFF
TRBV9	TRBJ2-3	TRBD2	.	CASSAIAGNTDTQYF
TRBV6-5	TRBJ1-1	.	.	CASSPSNTEAFF
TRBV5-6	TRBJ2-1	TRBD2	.	CASSYGLAGGRYNEQFF
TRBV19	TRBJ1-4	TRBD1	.	CASSNPRDRTNEKLFF
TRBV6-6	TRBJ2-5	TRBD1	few	CASSPGTGGQETQYF
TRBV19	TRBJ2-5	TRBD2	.	CASKTSGSARETQYF
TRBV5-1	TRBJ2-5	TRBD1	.	CASSLLGRDRGKETQYF
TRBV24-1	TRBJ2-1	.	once	CATSDSGLNEQFF
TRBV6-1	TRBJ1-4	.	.	CASSDRVGARLFF
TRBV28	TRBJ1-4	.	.	CASITGQNEKLFF
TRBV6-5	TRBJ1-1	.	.	CASSLKGGTEAFF